This T cell receptor (beta chain) was observed in a study of shared clonotypes between healthy human individuals. The study's findings and limits: Naive CD4 clonotype sharing across several donors was approximately 5%. Unshared clonotypes carried lower generation probabilities than those common to all four donors.

Only in-frame clones appear in the TCRdb table, and some are missing; sequencing was by immunoSEQ multiplex PCR. The sample lists some 900,000 clones; 76% were seen once. To note about this clone: Its antigen is currently unknown.

The study separated CD4+ cells into CD45RA+ naive and CD45RA-negative memory subsets. Sequencing input: memory CD4+ T cells sorted from blood. This sample's subset: CD45RA-negative fraction. The receptor was isolated from a man between 18 and 35 years old in good health.

DNA for the CDR3: TGTGCCAGTACCACTAGGTCTGACTACAATGAGCAGTTCTTC. Translated: CASTTRSDYNEQFF. The rearrangement uses TRBV19 and TRBJ2-1; TRBD2 is a possible D gene (5 bases). This CDR3 has 14 residues. Trimming stripped 7 bases from V and 3 bases from J, with 13 bases between. The germline CDR1 and CDR2 sequences are LNHDA and SQIVND (reference sequence).